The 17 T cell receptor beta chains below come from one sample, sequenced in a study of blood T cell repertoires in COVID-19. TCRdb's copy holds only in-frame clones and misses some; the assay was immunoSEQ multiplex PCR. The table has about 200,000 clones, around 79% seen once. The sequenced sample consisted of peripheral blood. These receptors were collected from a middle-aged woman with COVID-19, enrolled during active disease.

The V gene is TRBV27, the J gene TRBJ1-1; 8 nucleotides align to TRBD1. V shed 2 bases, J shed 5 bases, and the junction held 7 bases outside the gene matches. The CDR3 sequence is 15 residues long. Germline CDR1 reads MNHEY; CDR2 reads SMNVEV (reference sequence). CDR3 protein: CASSLLTGGGTEAFF. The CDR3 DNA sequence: TGTGCCAGCAGTTTACTAACAGGGGGGGGAACTGAAGCTTTCTTT.

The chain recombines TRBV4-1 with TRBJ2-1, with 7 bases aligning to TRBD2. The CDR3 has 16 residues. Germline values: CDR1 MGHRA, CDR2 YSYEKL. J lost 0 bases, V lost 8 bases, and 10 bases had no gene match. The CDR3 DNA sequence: TGCGCCAGCTGCTCAGCTAGCGGACCCTCCTACAATGAGCAGTTCTTC. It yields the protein CASCSASGPSYNEQFF.

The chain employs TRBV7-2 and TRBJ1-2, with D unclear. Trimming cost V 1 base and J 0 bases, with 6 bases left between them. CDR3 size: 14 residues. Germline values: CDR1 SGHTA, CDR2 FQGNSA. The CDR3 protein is CASSLDVANYGYTF. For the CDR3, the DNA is TGTGCCAGCAGCTTAGACGTAGCTAACTATGGCTACACCTTC.

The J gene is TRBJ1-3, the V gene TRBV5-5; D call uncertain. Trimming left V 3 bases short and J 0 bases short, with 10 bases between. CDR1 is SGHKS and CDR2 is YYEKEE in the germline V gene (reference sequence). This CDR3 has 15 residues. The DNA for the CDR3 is TGTGCCAGCAGCTCGGAGTCTTACTCTGGAAACACCATATATTTT. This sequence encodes CASSSESYSGNTIYF.

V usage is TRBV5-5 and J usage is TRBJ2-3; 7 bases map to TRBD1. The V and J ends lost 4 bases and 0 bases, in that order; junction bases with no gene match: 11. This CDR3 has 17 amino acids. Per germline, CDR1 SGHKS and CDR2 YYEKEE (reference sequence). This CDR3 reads CASSGARDRLSTDTQYF. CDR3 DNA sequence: TGTGCCAGCAGCGGAGCCCGGGACAGACTTAGCACAGATACGCAGTATTTT.

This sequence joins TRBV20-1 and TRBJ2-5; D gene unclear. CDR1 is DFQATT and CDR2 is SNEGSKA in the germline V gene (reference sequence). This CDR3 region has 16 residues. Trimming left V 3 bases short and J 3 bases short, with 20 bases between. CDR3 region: CSASPTEREIEETQYF. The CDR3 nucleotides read TGCAGTGCTAGTCCTACAGAGAGAGAAATAGAAGAGACCCAGTACTTC.

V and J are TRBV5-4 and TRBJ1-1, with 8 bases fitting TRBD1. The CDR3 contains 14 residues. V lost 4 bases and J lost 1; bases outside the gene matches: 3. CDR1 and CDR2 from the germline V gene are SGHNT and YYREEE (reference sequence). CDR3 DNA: TGTGCCAGCAGCCCACAGGGGGAGAACACTGAAGCTTTCTTT. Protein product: CASSPQGENTEAFF.

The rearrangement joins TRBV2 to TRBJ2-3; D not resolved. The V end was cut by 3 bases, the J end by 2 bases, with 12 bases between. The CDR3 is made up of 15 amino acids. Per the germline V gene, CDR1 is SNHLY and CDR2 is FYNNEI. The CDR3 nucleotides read TGTGCCAGCAGTGATTCGTCCCAGGCCACAGATACGCAGTATTTT. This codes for CASSDSSQATDTQYF.

The CDR3 nucleotides are TGTGCCAGCAGTGGACAGGGGGTTTCCTACAATGAGCAGTTCTTC. Residues: CASSGQGVSYNEQFF. The rearrangement uses TRBV2 and TRBJ2-1; TRBD1 agrees at 9 bases. CDR1 SNHLY and CDR2 FYNNEI come from the germline V gene. CDR3 length: 15 residues. The junction had 2 bases not matched to a gene; V was cut back by 4 bases and J by 1 base.

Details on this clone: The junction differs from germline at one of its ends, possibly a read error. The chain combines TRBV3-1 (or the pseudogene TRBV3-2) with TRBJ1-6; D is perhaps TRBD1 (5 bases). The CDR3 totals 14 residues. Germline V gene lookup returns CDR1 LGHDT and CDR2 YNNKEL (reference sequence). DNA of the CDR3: TGTGCCAGCAGCCAAGATCTGGGAGGGACTCGCCCGAATTTT. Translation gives CASSQDLGGTRPNF.

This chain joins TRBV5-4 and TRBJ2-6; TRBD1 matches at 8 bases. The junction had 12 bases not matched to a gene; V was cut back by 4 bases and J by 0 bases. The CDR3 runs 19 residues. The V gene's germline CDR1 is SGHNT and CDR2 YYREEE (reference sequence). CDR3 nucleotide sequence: TGTGCCAGCAGCAGACCCGGGACAGGTTCGATCTCTGGGGCCAACGTCCTGACTTTC. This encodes CASSRPGTGSISGANVLTF.

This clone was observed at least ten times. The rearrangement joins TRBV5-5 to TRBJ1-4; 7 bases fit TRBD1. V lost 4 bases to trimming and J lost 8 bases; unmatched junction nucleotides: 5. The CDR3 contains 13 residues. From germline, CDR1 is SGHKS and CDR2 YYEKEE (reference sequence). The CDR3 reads CASSPGQQEKLFF. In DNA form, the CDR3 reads TGTGCCAGCAGCCCGGGACAGCAAGAAAAACTGTTTTTT.

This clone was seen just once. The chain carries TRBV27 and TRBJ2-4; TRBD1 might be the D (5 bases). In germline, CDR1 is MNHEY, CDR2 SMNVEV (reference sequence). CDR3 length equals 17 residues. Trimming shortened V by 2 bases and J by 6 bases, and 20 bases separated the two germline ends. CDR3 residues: CASSLGAPFTMGNIQYF. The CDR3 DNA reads TGTGCCAGCAGTTTAGGGGCTCCCTTTACTATGGGAAACATTCAGTACTTC.

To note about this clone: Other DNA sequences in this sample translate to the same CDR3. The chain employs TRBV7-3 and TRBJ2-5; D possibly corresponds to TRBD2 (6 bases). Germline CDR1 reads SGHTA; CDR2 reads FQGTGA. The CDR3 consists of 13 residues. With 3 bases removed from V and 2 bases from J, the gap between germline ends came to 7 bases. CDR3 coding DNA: TGTGCCAGCAGCTTGGGACTTCAAGAGACCCAGTACTTC. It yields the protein CASSLGLQETQYF. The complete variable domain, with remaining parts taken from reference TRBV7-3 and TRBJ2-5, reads GAGVSQTPSNKVTEKGKYVELRCDPISGHTALYWYRQSLGQGPEFLIYFQGTGAADDSGLPNDRFFAVRPEGSVSTLKIQRTERGDSAVYLCASSLGLQETQYFGPGTRLLVL.

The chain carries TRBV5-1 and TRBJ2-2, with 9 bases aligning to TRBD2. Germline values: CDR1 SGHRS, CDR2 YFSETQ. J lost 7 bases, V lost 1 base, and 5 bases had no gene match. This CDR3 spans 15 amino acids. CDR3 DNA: TGCGCCAGCAGCTTGCGGACTAGCGAGGTCGGGGAGCTGTTTTTT. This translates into CASSLRTSEVGELFF. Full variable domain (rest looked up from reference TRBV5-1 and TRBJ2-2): KAGVTQTPRYLIKTRGQQVTLSCSPISGHRSVSWYQQTPGQGLQFLFEYFSETQRNKGNFPGRFSGRQFSNSRSEMNVSTLELGDSALYLCASSLRTSEVGELFFGEGSRLTVL.

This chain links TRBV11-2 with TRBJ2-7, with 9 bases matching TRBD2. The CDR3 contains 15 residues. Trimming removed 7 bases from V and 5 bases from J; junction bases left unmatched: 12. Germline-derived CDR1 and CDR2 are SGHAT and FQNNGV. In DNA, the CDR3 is TGTGCCAGCACCCTGTTTAGGCGGGAGGGCCACGAGCAGTACTTC. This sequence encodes CASTLFRREGHEQYF.

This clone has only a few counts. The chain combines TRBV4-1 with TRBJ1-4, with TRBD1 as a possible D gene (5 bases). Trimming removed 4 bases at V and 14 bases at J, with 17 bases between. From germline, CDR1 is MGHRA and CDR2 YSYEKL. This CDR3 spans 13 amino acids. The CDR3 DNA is TGCGCCAGCAGCCCATATTCGACGGCAGGGCTGTTTTTT. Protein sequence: CASSPYSTAGLFF.